This TCR beta chain originates from a study of T cells in Graves' hyperthyroidism and ophthalmopathy. Study overall: Peripheral blood was collected at initial diagnosis, before any treatment.

Study-wide points: A model of 13 V-J pairs discriminated ophthalmopathy from stable hyperthyroidism.

Amplification yielded TCR beta CDR3 regions, with RNA transcripts as the source. The study used the HTBI primer set for a first-round RT-PCR of the TCR CDR3. TCRdb analysed the multiplex PCR reads with MiXCR anew, one entry per CDR3 protein. The table lists around 380,000 distinct CDR3 sequences, roughly 13% of them singletons. Patients aged 18 to 65 had newly diagnosed hyperthyroidism of under 2 months' duration. Uncontrolled infection, other autoimmune disease, pregnancy or lactation disqualified patients from enrolment. This clonotype has just a few counts. The antigen remains unidentified. The sample taken for sequencing was blood. The sequence derives from a man aged 25-45 years with Graves' hyperthyroidism that later progressed to Graves' ophthalmopathy.

In DNA, the CDR3 is TGTGCCAGCAGCTTGGATGGACAGGTGTCTGGCTACACCTTC. It encodes CASSLDGQVSGYTF. The rearrangement links TRBV5-4 to TRBJ1-2, with TRBD1 matching over 7 bases. The CDR3 has 14 residues. After removal of 0 bases from V and 7 bases from J, the junction contained 6 bases not matched to a gene. Germline lookup yields CDR1 SGHNT and CDR2 YYREEE (reference sequence).